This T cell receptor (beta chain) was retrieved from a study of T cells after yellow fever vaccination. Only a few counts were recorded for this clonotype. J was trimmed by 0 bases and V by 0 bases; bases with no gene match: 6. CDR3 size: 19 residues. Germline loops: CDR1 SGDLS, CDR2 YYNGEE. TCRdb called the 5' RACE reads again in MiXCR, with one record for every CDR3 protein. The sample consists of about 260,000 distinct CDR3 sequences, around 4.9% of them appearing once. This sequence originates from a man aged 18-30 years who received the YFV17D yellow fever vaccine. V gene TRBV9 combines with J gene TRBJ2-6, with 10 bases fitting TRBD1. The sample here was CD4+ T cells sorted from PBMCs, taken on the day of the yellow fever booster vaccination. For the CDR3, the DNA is TGTGCCAGCAGCGTAGAGTTAGGGACAGGGGTCTCTGGGGCCAACGTCCTGACTTTC. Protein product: CASSVELGTGVSGANVLTF.